The 21 T cell receptor beta chains below come from one sample, sequenced in a study of blood T cells in healthy people across ages. Using a J-beta primer mix together with a sample-barcoded 5' primer, a second PCR was run for roughly 6 to 12 cycles. TCRdb analysed the 5' RACE reads with MiXCR anew, one entry per CDR3 protein. Found here are about 1 million distinct CDR3 sequences, under 45% of them singletons; the top ten hold over 15%. Source material: blood. The receptors were gathered from a woman aged 60 to 75 in good health.

This clonotype was found a few times. CDR3: CSVEKREGFEQFF. CDR3 bases: TGCAGCGTTGAAAAGCGGGAGGGATTTGAGCAGTTCTTC. The chain has TRBV29-1 and TRBJ2-1; TRBD2 aligns across 10 bases. V lost 2 bases and J lost 9; bases outside the gene matches: 4. Germline loops: CDR1 SQVTM, CDR2 ANQGSEA. CDR3 length equals 13 residues.

The chain combines TRBV15 with TRBJ2-3, with D tentatively TRBD1 (5 bases). Looked up from germline, CDR1 is LNHNV and CDR2 is YYDKDF (reference sequence). V lost 0 bases and J 3 bases, leaving 10 bases between the germline ends. CDR3 length: 15 amino acids. The CDR3 region is CATSREEQGTDTQYF. The CDR3 region has the DNA TGTGCCACCAGCAGAGAGGAGCAGGGTACAGATACGCAGTATTTT.

In its sample, this clonotype was seen a few times. This may stem from a read error, because a much larger clone lies one nucleotide away. This sequence joins TRBV7-2 and TRBJ2-5, with 9 nucleotides matching TRBD1. The CDR3 covers 15 residues. Germline-derived CDR1 and CDR2 are SGHTA and FQGNSA. After removal of 3 bases from V and 11 bases from J, the junction contained 13 bases not matched to a gene. CDR3 region: CASSFRDRVYNEQYF. The CDR3 region has the DNA TGTGCCAGCAGCTTCCGGGACAGGGTCTACAATGAGCAGTACTTC.

The rearrangement joins TRBV7-2 to TRBJ1-6, with D uncertain. Germline V gene lookup returns CDR1 SGHTA and CDR2 FQGNSA. Between the trimmed V and J ends, which lost 1 base and 7 bases, there was a span of 5 bases. The CDR3 consists of 13 residues. In DNA form, the CDR3 reads TGTGCCAGCAGCTTAGTGGCGAATTCACCCCTCCACTTT. It is translated as CASSLVANSPLHF.

This clonotype has a handful of counts. This rearrangement joins TRBV3-1 to TRBJ1-1, with D unresolved. This CDR3 has 13 amino acids. V was trimmed by 7 bases and J by 0 bases, leaving 9 bases between them. CDR1 and CDR2 (germline): LGHDT, YNNKEL (reference sequence). This CDR3 is CASIGEMNTEAFF. The CDR3 coding sequence is TGTGCCAGCATTGGCGAGATGAACACTGAAGCTTTCTTT.

As for this clonotype: Compared with germline, one end of the junction differs, possibly owing to a read error. This chain joins TRBV4-1 and TRBJ2-3, with D tentatively TRBD1 or TRBD2 (5 bases each). Germline lookup yields CDR1 MGHRA and CDR2 YSYEKL. The CDR3 consists of 13 residues. In DNA form, the CDR3 reads TGCGCCAGCAGCCAAGTCGGGGCTTATACACAGTATTTT. Amino acid sequence: CASSQVGAYTQYF.

The chain joins TRBV15 to TRBJ2-7, with 7 bases lining up with TRBD1. The trim removed 5 bases at V and 1 base at J, leaving 11 bases unmatched. Germline CDR1 LNHNV, CDR2 YYDKDF (reference sequence). CDR3 length equals 16 residues. Written as DNA, the CDR3 is TGTGCCACCAGCCCGAAAAGACAGGGTTCTTCCTACGAGCAGTACTTC. It yields the protein CATSPKRQGSSYEQYF.

The table lists this clonotype with a few counts. J is TRBJ2-1 and V is TRBV7-9; a weak D match, TRBD1 (6 bases). Germline CDR1 is SEHNR and CDR2 is FQNEAQ (reference sequence). This CDR3 is built from 16 residues. Between the trimmed V and J ends, which lost 1 base and 2 bases, there was a span of 12 bases. The CDR3 nucleotides are TGTGCCAGCAGCTTAGGTGCAGGGGTGGCCTACAATGAGCAGTTCTTC. Its protein is CASSLGAGVAYNEQFF. Full variable domain (rest looked up from reference TRBV7-9 and TRBJ2-1): DTGVSQNPRHKITKRGQNVTFRCDPISEHNRLYWYRQTLGQGPEFLTYFQNEAQLEKSRLLSDRFSAERPKGSFSTLEIQRTEQGDSAMYLCASSLGAGVAYNEQFFGPGTRLTVL.

The V gene is TRBV7-9, the J gene TRBJ2-2, with 9 bases that match TRBD1. The CDR3 is made up of 14 amino acids. CDR1 and CDR2 (germline): SEHNR, FQNEAQ (reference sequence). V shed 4 bases and J 4 bases; nucleotides not matched to a gene: 1. The CDR3 sequence: CASSSGQGTGELFF. DNA for the CDR3: TGTGCCAGCAGCTCGGGACAGGGCACCGGGGAGCTGTTTTTT.

As for this clonotype: This may come from a read error, since a much larger clone is one base off. The chain recombines TRBV27 with TRBJ1-1; the D is unclear. This CDR3 contains 13 residues. The V end was cut by 11 bases, the J end by 3 bases, with 16 bases between. Looked up from germline, CDR1 is MNHEY and CDR2 is SMNVEV (reference sequence). CDR3 sequence (DNA): TGTGCCGGTCACGGGGTATGGGACACTGAAGCTTTCTTT. This translates into CAGHGVWDTEAFF.

The rearrangement joins TRBV6-2 or TRBV6-3 to TRBJ2-1; no reliable D call. Trimming left V 5 bases short and J 5 bases short, with 7 bases between. CDR1 and CDR2 (germline): MNHEY, SVGEGT. The CDR3 is made up of 12 amino acids. CDR3 loop: CASSTMDNEQFF. CDR3 coding DNA: TGTGCCAGCAGTACCATGGACAATGAGCAGTTCTTC.

The chain uses TRBV6-6 and TRBJ2-7; 11 bases align to TRBD1. This CDR3 comprises 16 residues. Germline-derived CDR1 and CDR2 are MNHNY and SVGAGI (reference sequence). J gave up 0 bases and V 4 bases, and 5 bases lay outside the gene matches. The DNA of the CDR3 is TGTGCCAGCAGTTCGCGTGGACAGGGGGCCTCCTACGAGCAGTACTTC. Translation gives CASSSRGQGASYEQYF.

The rearrangement joins TRBV7-7 to TRBJ2-1, with 9 bases matching TRBD2. The germline gives CDR1 SSHAT, CDR2 FNYEAQ (reference sequence). V lost 2 bases and J lost 5; bases outside the gene matches: 13. There are 18 residues in the CDR3. In DNA form, the CDR3 reads TGTGCCAGCAGCTTAAACTTAGCGGTAGCGGGGGATGACAATGAGCAGTTCTTC. Protein product: CASSLNLAVAGDDNEQFF.

The chain employs TRBV20-1 and TRBJ2-5; 13 nucleotides align to TRBD2. Germline V gives CDR1 DFQATT, CDR2 SNEGSKA (reference sequence). The CDR3 length is 14 residues. V was clipped by 3 bases and J by 11 bases; unmatched bases: 9. The CDR3 region has the DNA TGCAGTGCTAGGGGACTAGCGGGACTTAGAGAGCAGTACTTC. Translation gives CSARGLAGLREQYF.

This clonotype was seen only a few times. This chain connects TRBV4-2 to TRBJ1-5; no firm D call. V was clipped by 1 base and J by 7 bases, with 8 bases between them. CDR3 length: 13 residues. CDR1 is LGHNA, CDR2 YNFKEQ, per germline. For the CDR3, the DNA is TGTGCCAGCAGCCAAGTTAAGGGCCAGCCCCAGCATTTT. It codes for CASSQVKGQPQHF.

The J gene is TRBJ2-3, the V gene TRBV6-5; 7 bases are shared with TRBD2. The J segment lost 1 base and the V segment lost 4 bases, leaving 5 bases of the junction unmatched. Germline CDR1 and CDR2: MNHEY and SVGAGI. CDR3 size: 15 residues. CDR3 nucleotide sequence: TGTGCCAGCAGTTTGGGCGGGAGCCGCACAGATACGCAGTATTTT. Protein product: CASSLGGSRTDTQYF.

Only a few counts were recorded for this clonotype. CDR3 in amino acids: CASSQDPPGGPGDTQYF. Written as DNA, the CDR3 is TGTGCCAGCAGCCAAGATCCTCCGGGAGGGCCGGGAGATACGCAGTATTTT. The gene calls are TRBV3-1 and TRBJ2-3, with 8 bases matching TRBD2. V shed 0 bases and J 5 bases; nucleotides not matched to a gene: 10. The CDR3 runs to 17 residues. CDR1 and CDR2 (germline): LGHDT, YNNKEL (reference sequence).

In this sample, this clonotype turned up a few times. The rearrangement joins TRBV2 to TRBJ2-5, with 9 nucleotides matching TRBD1. The CDR3 is 15 residues long. The trim removed 7 bases at V and 11 bases at J, leaving 17 bases unmatched. Germline V gene lookup returns CDR1 SNHLY and CDR2 FYNNEI. The CDR3 DNA reads TGTGCCAGCAATGCCGGGACAGGGCCCTACAATGAGCAGTACTTC. It translates to CASNAGTGPYNEQYF.

This clonotype was recorded once. The junction and the germline gene differ at one end; a read error may be behind it. The V and J genes are TRBV3-1 and TRBJ2-1, with TRBD2 matching over 7 bases. Germline V gives CDR1 LGHDT, CDR2 YNNKEL (reference sequence). The CDR3 has 12 amino acids. The CDR3 region is CATGTKYSEQFF. The CDR3 nucleotides are TGTGCCACCGGGACTAAGTACAGTGAGCAGTTCTTC.

This sequence joins TRBV7-2 and TRBJ2-1; 8 bases match TRBD2. CDR1 SGHTA and CDR2 FQGNSA come from the germline V gene. CDR3 length: 18 residues. The V and J ends lost 2 bases and 1 base, in that order; junction bases with no gene match: 10. CDR3 nucleotide sequence: TGTGCCAGCAGCTTAATAGCCAGCGGGGGACTTTCCTACAATGAGCAGTTCTTC. Amino acids: CASSLIASGGLSYNEQFF.

This clonotype showed up just a few times. V gene TRBV29-1 combines with J gene TRBJ2-5, with D unresolved. CDR1 and CDR2 (germline): SQVTM, ANQGSEA. Trimming took 4 bases from V and 0 from J, leaving 12 bases between them. The CDR3 totals 14 residues. CDR3 sequence reads: CSVVLPPYQETQYF. The DNA for the CDR3 is TGCAGCGTTGTATTGCCACCGTACCAAGAGACCCAGTACTTC.